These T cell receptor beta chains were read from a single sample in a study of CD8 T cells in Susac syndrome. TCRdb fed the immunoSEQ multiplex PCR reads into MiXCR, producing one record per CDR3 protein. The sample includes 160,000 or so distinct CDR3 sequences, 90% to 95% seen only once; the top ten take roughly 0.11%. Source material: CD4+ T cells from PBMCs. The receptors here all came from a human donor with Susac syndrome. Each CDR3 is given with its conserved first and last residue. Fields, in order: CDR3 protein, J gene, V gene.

CDR3aa: CASSLQGADYGYTF; j_gene: TRBJ1-2; v_gene: TRBV5-1
CDR3aa: CASSLDGSGANVLTF; j_gene: TRBJ2-6; v_gene: TRBV7-2
CDR3aa: CASSTRTGDHREQYF; j_gene: TRBJ2-7; v_gene: TRBV19
CDR3aa: CASSPQVQTQYF; j_gene: TRBJ2-5; v_gene: TRBV5-8
CDR3aa: CASRQQGSYEQYF; j_gene: TRBJ2-7; v_gene: TRBV12-3/TRBV12-4
CDR3aa: CASSQGHTSYEQYF; j_gene: TRBJ2-7; v_gene: TRBV3-1
CDR3aa: CSFRGLNTEAFF; j_gene: TRBJ1-1; v_gene: TRBV20-1
CDR3aa: CATSRQTRTGNSPLHF; j_gene: TRBJ1-6; v_gene: TRBV15
CDR3aa: CASMGAGAQYNEQFF; j_gene: TRBJ2-1; v_gene: TRBV19
CDR3aa: CASSKEETQYF; j_gene: TRBJ2-5; v_gene: TRBV2
CDR3aa: CASSQDRAEQFF; j_gene: TRBJ2-1; v_gene: TRBV5-4
CDR3aa: CSARDRTGPYEQYF; j_gene: TRBJ2-7; v_gene: TRBV20-1
CDR3aa: CASSVDRDPGYTF; j_gene: TRBJ1-2; v_gene: TRBV9
CDR3aa: CSAATGSGVYNEQFF; j_gene: TRBJ2-1; v_gene: TRBV20-1
CDR3aa: CASSQGDRGGQPQHF; j_gene: TRBJ1-5; v_gene: TRBV3-1
CDR3aa: CASSEGHPNQPQHF; j_gene: TRBJ1-5; v_gene: TRBV16
CDR3aa: CSVKDRGYRETQYF; j_gene: TRBJ2-5; v_gene: TRBV29-1
CDR3aa: CASRQKETQYF; j_gene: TRBJ2-5; v_gene: TRBV5-1
CDR3aa: CASSDGETQYF; j_gene: TRBJ2-5; v_gene: TRBV2
CDR3aa: CASSVRQGREKLFF; j_gene: TRBJ1-4; v_gene: TRBV3-1
CDR3aa: CASSVVSYEQYF; j_gene: TRBJ2-7; v_gene: TRBV9
CDR3aa: CASSPQPSTDTQYF; j_gene: TRBJ2-3; v_gene: TRBV9
CDR3aa: CATSVGQGAGNTIYF; j_gene: TRBJ1-3; v_gene: TRBV15
CDR3aa: CASSTRDRGTEQYF; j_gene: TRBJ2-7; v_gene: TRBV5-1
CDR3aa: CSVEGQGRFGYTF; j_gene: TRBJ1-2; v_gene: TRBV29-1
CDR3aa: CASSEDRYGYTF; j_gene: TRBJ1-2; v_gene: TRBV2
CDR3aa: CASSPSSGQLNTEAFF; j_gene: TRBJ1-1; v_gene: TRBV7-2
CDR3aa: CASTDSLSYNEQFF; j_gene: TRBJ2-1; v_gene: TRBV25-1
CDR3aa: CASSPGSGDPDTQYF; j_gene: TRBJ2-3; v_gene: TRBV7-3
CDR3aa: CASSPGPYSQETQYF; j_gene: TRBJ2-5; v_gene: TRBV5-4
CDR3aa: CATSDGQLETQYF; j_gene: TRBJ2-5; v_gene: TRBV24-1
CDR3aa: CSALTGLKNTEAFF; j_gene: TRBJ1-1; v_gene: TRBV20-1